These T cell receptor beta chains were read from a single sample in a study of cytomegalovirus exposure and HLA in healthy donors. The method was immunoSEQ multiplex PCR; TCRdb's version includes in-frame clones alone and lacks a portion of them. The table has about 140,000 clones, just under 85% seen once. Material: PBMCs. Receptor source: a woman in her 30s in good health and CMV-seronegative. Both conserved end residues are part of each CDR3. The order of the fields is V gene, D gene, clone size, J gene, CDR3 DNA, CDR3 protein. D genes are given only for firm matches. Clone size is shown for a subset of rows, as once, few, many or a class of expanded clone.

v_gene: TRBV2
d_gene: .
abundance: .
j_gene: TRBJ1-6
CDR3nt: TGTGCCAGCAGTGTAGGAGGGGCGGCCAATTCACCCCTCCACTTT
CDR3aa: CASSVGGAANSPLHF

v_gene: TRBV4-3
d_gene: TRBD2
abundance: once
j_gene: TRBJ2-2
CDR3nt: TGCGCCAGCAGCCAAGATCCGGCTAGCGGGGGGCCCGAGTTCACCGGGGAGCTGTTTTTT
CDR3aa: CASSQDPASGGPEFTGELFF

v_gene: TRBV5-4
d_gene: TRBD1
abundance: .
j_gene: TRBJ1-2
CDR3nt: TGTGCCAGCAGCTCCTATAAACACGAGACAGGGGGCGTAAGCTATGGCTACACCTTC
CDR3aa: CASSSYKHETGGVSYGYTF

v_gene: TRBV7-2
d_gene: TRBD1
abundance: once
j_gene: TRBJ1-2
CDR3nt: TGTGCCAGCAGCTTAGTCGGGACAGGGAGTCAATATGGCTACACCTTC
CDR3aa: CASSLVGTGSQYGYTF

v_gene: TRBV7-2
d_gene: TRBD1
abundance: once
j_gene: TRBJ1-4
CDR3nt: TGTGCCAGCAGCCCTTCCAGGGGGCTGGGTGAAAAACTGTTTTTT
CDR3aa: CASSPSRGLGEKLFF

v_gene: TRBV7-9
d_gene: .
abundance: .
j_gene: TRBJ1-1
CDR3nt: TGTGCCAGCAGCGAGCCCCGGCTCGGGGCTGAAGCTTTCTTT
CDR3aa: CASSEPRLGAEAFF

v_gene: TRBV6-6
d_gene: TRBD1
abundance: .
j_gene: TRBJ1-2
CDR3nt: TGTGCCAGCAGTGGTTGGACAGGGGGCGTTGGCTACACCTTC
CDR3aa: CASSGWTGGVGYTF

v_gene: TRBV4-2
d_gene: TRBD1
abundance: .
j_gene: TRBJ1-1
CDR3nt: TGTGCCAGCAGCCAGCCTAGGACAGGGACTGAAGCTTTCTTT
CDR3aa: CASSQPRTGTEAFF

v_gene: TRBV5-1
d_gene: TRBD1
abundance: .
j_gene: TRBJ2-1
CDR3nt: TGCGCCAGCAGCTTGGCCGGGACAGCCTCCTACAATGAGCAGTTCTTC
CDR3aa: CASSLAGTASYNEQFF

v_gene: TRBV5-6
d_gene: TRBD1
abundance: .
j_gene: TRBJ1-5
CDR3nt: TGTGCCAGCAGCTCCAACTTCAGGGGGCAGGGCAATCAGCCCCAGCATTTT
CDR3aa: CASSSNFRGQGNQPQHF

v_gene: TRBV2
d_gene: TRBD1
abundance: many
j_gene: TRBJ1-6
CDR3nt: TGTGCCAGCAGTGAACTAGGGACAGGGAACTCACCCCTCCACTTT
CDR3aa: CASSELGTGNSPLHF

v_gene: TRBV6-1
d_gene: .
abundance: .
j_gene: TRBJ2-2
CDR3nt: TGTGCCAGCCGCGAGCTTGCGAACACCGGGGAGCTGTTTTTT
CDR3aa: CASRELANTGELFF

v_gene: TRBV18
d_gene: TRBD1
abundance: .
j_gene: TRBJ1-4
CDR3nt: TGTGCCAGCTCACCCCCGGGACAGGGGGATGAAAAACTGTTTTTT
CDR3aa: CASSPPGQGDEKLFF

v_gene: TRBV5-1
d_gene: .
abundance: few
j_gene: TRBJ1-3
CDR3nt: TGCGCCAGCAGCTTGGATCAGGGAACTGGAAACACCATATATTTT
CDR3aa: CASSLDQGTGNTIYF

v_gene: TRBV25-1
d_gene: TRBD1
abundance: .
j_gene: TRBJ1-1
CDR3nt: TGTGCCAGCAGTGAAAGGACAGGGAAAGAAGCTTTCTTT
CDR3aa: CASSERTGKEAFF

v_gene: TRBV6-1
d_gene: TRBD2
abundance: .
j_gene: TRBJ2-1
CDR3nt: TGTGCCAGCAGTGAATGGCTAGCGGGAGAAAACAATGAGCAGTTCTTC
CDR3aa: CASSEWLAGENNEQFF

v_gene: TRBV10-3
d_gene: TRBD1
abundance: .
j_gene: TRBJ2-7
CDR3nt: TGTGCCATCAGTGAGTCGGAGAGGACAGGGCAGTACTTC
CDR3aa: CAISESERTGQYF

v_gene: TRBV7-8
d_gene: .
abundance: .
j_gene: TRBJ2-3
CDR3nt: TGTGCCAGCAGCCCCCGAGGGGGGGAGGAAGATACGCAGTATTTT
CDR3aa: CASSPRGGEEDTQYF

v_gene: TRBV4-2
d_gene: .
abundance: .
j_gene: TRBJ1-1
CDR3nt: TGTGCCAGCAGCCAATACGGGGGGTTTGGGAACACTGAAGCTTTCTTT
CDR3aa: CASSQYGGFGNTEAFF

v_gene: TRBV2
d_gene: .
abundance: once
j_gene: TRBJ1-1
CDR3nt: TGTGCCAGCAGTGCTGGAGGAGCAGGGGTTCCTGGTAGCACTGAAGCTTTCTTT
CDR3aa: CASSAGGAGVPGSTEAFF

v_gene: TRBV2
d_gene: .
abundance: .
j_gene: TRBJ1-6
CDR3nt: TGTGCCAGCACCGGGGGGACGATAAATTCACCCCTCCACTTT
CDR3aa: CASTGGTINSPLHF

v_gene: TRBV5-6
d_gene: .
abundance: .
j_gene: TRBJ1-2
CDR3nt: TGTGCCAGCAGCGAAACAGGGCGCTATGGCTACACCTTC
CDR3aa: CASSETGRYGYTF

v_gene: TRBV28
d_gene: TRBD1
abundance: .
j_gene: TRBJ2-7
CDR3nt: TGTGCCAGCACCGCCTCGGAGACAGGGCGGAACGAGCAGTACTTC
CDR3aa: CASTASETGRNEQYF

v_gene: TRBV11-1
d_gene: .
abundance: .
j_gene: TRBJ1-1
CDR3nt: TGTGCCAGCAGCTTGGGCAGGGGCGCCACTGAAGCTTTCTTT
CDR3aa: CASSLGRGATEAFF

v_gene: TRBV11-1
d_gene: TRBD2
abundance: .
j_gene: TRBJ2-3
CDR3nt: TGTGCCAGCAGCTCCAGCGGGAGTAGAGATACGCAGTATTTT
CDR3aa: CASSSSGSRDTQYF

v_gene: TRBV11-2
d_gene: TRBD1
abundance: .
j_gene: TRBJ2-1
CDR3nt: TGTGCCAGCAGCGGATACAGGGGCAATGAGCAGTTCTTC
CDR3aa: CASSGYRGNEQFF

v_gene: TRBV15
d_gene: .
abundance: .
j_gene: TRBJ2-1
CDR3nt: TGTGCCACCAGCTCCGCCGGGATCCCCCCTTACAATGAGCAGTTCTTC
CDR3aa: CATSSAGIPPYNEQFF

v_gene: TRBV4-1
d_gene: .
abundance: .
j_gene: TRBJ2-5
CDR3nt: TGCGCCAGCAGCCAAGATATTAGGGGTGTTCGGGAGACCCAGTACTTC
CDR3aa: CASSQDIRGVRETQYF

v_gene: TRBV29-1
d_gene: .
abundance: .
j_gene: TRBJ1-1
CDR3nt: TGCAGCGTTGAGCGGGCGCTTGAAGCTTTCTTT
CDR3aa: CSVERALEAFF

v_gene: TRBV30
d_gene: .
abundance: .
j_gene: TRBJ1-2
CDR3nt: TGTGCCTGGAGGACCCCCCCAGGCCCCAAGTCAAGTTCTCTAGGCTACACCTTC
CDR3aa: CAWRTPPGPKSSSLGYTF

v_gene: TRBV7-8
d_gene: .
abundance: .
j_gene: TRBJ1-1
CDR3nt: TGTGCCAGCAGCTTAGAAGGACCCCAGGGCACTGAAGCTTTCTTT
CDR3aa: CASSLEGPQGTEAFF

v_gene: TRBV19
d_gene: TRBD2
abundance: .
j_gene: TRBJ2-7
CDR3nt: TGTGCCACCGGGGGACTAGCGGGGACCGAGCAGTACTTC
CDR3aa: CATGGLAGTEQYF

v_gene: TRBV28
d_gene: TRBD1
abundance: .
j_gene: TRBJ2-7
CDR3nt: TGTGCCAGCAGTTTTGACAGGGGCGCTTTCAATACTAGTTACGAGCAGTACTTC
CDR3aa: CASSFDRGAFNTSYEQYF

v_gene: TRBV5-1
d_gene: TRBD1
abundance: .
j_gene: TRBJ2-2
CDR3nt: TGCGCCAGCGGAGGTCAGGGACAGGGGACCGGGGAGCTGTTTTTT
CDR3aa: CASGGQGQGTGELFF

v_gene: TRBV12-5
d_gene: .
abundance: .
j_gene: TRBJ2-3
CDR3nt: TGTGCTAGTGGCCTAAGCGATACGCAGTATTTT
CDR3aa: CASGLSDTQYF

v_gene: TRBV18
d_gene: .
abundance: .
j_gene: TRBJ1-1
CDR3nt: TGTGCCAGCTCACCCGGACCGCAGGGGACTAAGAACACTGAAGCTTTCTTT
CDR3aa: CASSPGPQGTKNTEAFF

v_gene: TRBV6-5
d_gene: .
abundance: once
j_gene: TRBJ1-5
CDR3nt: TGTGCCAGCAGTTACATGGCGGGGCAGCCCCAGCATTTT
CDR3aa: CASSYMAGQPQHF

v_gene: TRBV27
d_gene: TRBD2
abundance: .
j_gene: TRBJ2-7
CDR3nt: TGTGCCAGCAGGATAGCGGGGGGGCACGAGCAGTACTTC
CDR3aa: CASRIAGGHEQYF

v_gene: TRBV4-3
d_gene: TRBD1
abundance: .
j_gene: TRBJ2-2
CDR3nt: TGCGCCAGCAGCCAAGATTTTGGACAGGGGACCGGGGAGCTGTTTTTT
CDR3aa: CASSQDFGQGTGELFF

v_gene: TRBV7-9
d_gene: .
abundance: .
j_gene: TRBJ1-1
CDR3nt: TGTGCCAGCAGCCCCTCCGGGGGGACTGAAGCTTTCTTT
CDR3aa: CASSPSGGTEAFF

v_gene: TRBV11-3
d_gene: TRBD2
abundance: .
j_gene: TRBJ2-1
CDR3nt: TGTGCCAGCAGCCTCAGCGGGGATAAGACCGAGCAGTTCTTC
CDR3aa: CASSLSGDKTEQFF

v_gene: TRBV29-1
d_gene: .
abundance: once
j_gene: TRBJ2-3
CDR3nt: TGCAGCGTTGAAATGGGTTCACAGATTGAGCAGTATTTT
CDR3aa: CSVEMGSQIEQYF

v_gene: TRBV19
d_gene: .
abundance: .
j_gene: TRBJ1-1
CDR3nt: TGTGCCACCATCAAGGGGTATCCGGACACTGAAGCTTTCTTT
CDR3aa: CATIKGYPDTEAFF

v_gene: TRBV5-1
d_gene: TRBD1
abundance: .
j_gene: TRBJ2-7
CDR3nt: TGCGCCAGTAGAACGGCCTACAGGGGGACCTACGAGCAGTACTTC
CDR3aa: CASRTAYRGTYEQYF

v_gene: TRBV6-6
d_gene: TRBD1
abundance: once
j_gene: TRBJ2-7
CDR3nt: TGTGCCAGCAGCCCCCCGGGACAGGGTATCCACGAGCAGTACTTC
CDR3aa: CASSPPGQGIHEQYF

v_gene: TRBV29-1
d_gene: TRBD2
abundance: .
j_gene: TRBJ2-1
CDR3nt: TGCAGCGTTGAAGATGCGGGGGATGAGCAGTTCTTC
CDR3aa: CSVEDAGDEQFF

v_gene: TRBV7-3
d_gene: .
abundance: once
j_gene: TRBJ1-6
CDR3nt: TGTGCCAGCAGCTTAATTCACAGGGTAGGCTCACCCCTCCACTTT
CDR3aa: CASSLIHRVGSPLHF

v_gene: TRBV5-1
d_gene: .
abundance: once
j_gene: TRBJ2-1
CDR3nt: TGCGCCAGCAGCTTGGCAGGGCTGTCGGTGAATGAGCAGTTCTTC
CDR3aa: CASSLAGLSVNEQFF

v_gene: TRBV28
d_gene: .
abundance: few
j_gene: TRBJ1-1
CDR3nt: TGTGCCAGCAGTCTCCAGACTAACACTGAAGCTTTCTTT
CDR3aa: CASSLQTNTEAFF

v_gene: TRBV4-3
d_gene: .
abundance: once
j_gene: TRBJ2-4
CDR3nt: TGCGCCAGCAGCCAAGACCAAGGACTTATTCAGTACTTC
CDR3aa: CASSQDQGLIQYF

v_gene: TRBV7-6
d_gene: TRBD1
abundance: .
j_gene: TRBJ2-5
CDR3nt: TGTGCCAGCAGCGGGCCGACAGGGGGACGCCGACAGACCCAGTACTTC
CDR3aa: CASSGPTGGRRQTQYF

v_gene: TRBV7-9
d_gene: .
abundance: .
j_gene: TRBJ1-2
CDR3nt: TGTGCCAGCAGCTTTGGCCAAAACTATGGCTACACCTTC
CDR3aa: CASSFGQNYGYTF

v_gene: TRBV2
d_gene: .
abundance: .
j_gene: TRBJ1-5
CDR3nt: TGTGCCAGCAGGGGAGGCGGTAGCAATCAGCCCCAGCATTTT
CDR3aa: CASRGGGSNQPQHF

v_gene: TRBV5-1
d_gene: TRBD2
abundance: once
j_gene: TRBJ2-5
CDR3nt: TGCGCCAGCAGCTCCCAGCGGGAACTCCAAGAGACCCAGTACTTC
CDR3aa: CASSSQRELQETQYF

v_gene: TRBV7-2
d_gene: .
abundance: .
j_gene: TRBJ2-5
CDR3nt: TGTGCCAGCAGCCTGGGGGACTTAGAGGTGATTAAAGAGACCCAGTACTTC
CDR3aa: CASSLGDLEVIKETQYF

v_gene: TRBV5-4
d_gene: TRBD2
abundance: .
j_gene: TRBJ2-3
CDR3nt: TGTGCCAGCAGCAGCCTTGGGAGGGAGGGAGATACGCAGTATTTT
CDR3aa: CASSSLGREGDTQYF

v_gene: TRBV6-6
d_gene: TRBD2
abundance: once
j_gene: TRBJ2-1
CDR3nt: TGTGCCAGCAGTTACGACGGCAGGGCGGGGGTTGAGCAGTTCTTC
CDR3aa: CASSYDGRAGVEQFF

v_gene: TRBV10-3
d_gene: .
abundance: .
j_gene: TRBJ1-1
CDR3nt: TGTGCCATCAGGGCAGAGAACACTGAAGCTTTCTTT
CDR3aa: CAIRAENTEAFF

v_gene: TRBV18
d_gene: .
abundance: .
j_gene: TRBJ2-2
CDR3nt: TGTGCCAGCTCACCACTAAACACCGGGGAGCTGTTTTTT
CDR3aa: CASSPLNTGELFF